A single sample is the source of the 14 T cell receptor beta chains below, sequenced in a study of cytomegalovirus exposure and HLA in healthy donors. Researchers ran the PCR with 60 Vbeta and 13 Jbeta primers. Repertoires were generated with immunoSEQ multiplex PCR, while TCRdb's copy carries only in-frame clones and drops some. The sample comprises 170,000 or so clones, 81% of which are singletons, and about 2% rests with the top ten. Sequenced sample: PBMCs. The origin of the receptors is a woman aged 30 to 39 in good health and CMV-seronegative.

This clone was picked up a small number of times. The chain has TRBV11-2 and TRBJ2-7, with 11 bases identical to TRBD2. Germline assignment: CDR1 SGHAT and CDR2 FQNNGV. This CDR3 comprises 16 residues. The V and J ends lost 1 base and 2 bases, in that order; junction bases with no gene match: 4. The CDR3 nucleotides read TGTGCCAGCAGCTTAGTAGCGGGGGGGAACACCTACGAGCAGTACTTC. Amino acid sequence: CASSLVAGGNTYEQYF.

This clone has a handful of counts. The chain couples TRBV6-1 to TRBJ2-3; TRBD2 is a possible D gene (6 bases). V was clipped by 5 bases and J by 8 bases, with 17 bases between them. The germline CDR1 and CDR2 sequences are MNHNS and SASEGT. The CDR3 is 14 residues long. CDR3 amino acids: CASSPSAADGTQYF. The CDR3 DNA sequence: TGTGCCAGCAGTCCTAGCGCAGCGGACGGTACGCAGTATTTT.

The V and J genes are TRBV5-6 and TRBJ2-2; 9 nucleotides agree with TRBD1. V dropped 5 bases and J dropped 4; count of bases not matched to a gene: 9. Per the germline V gene, CDR1 is SGHDT and CDR2 is YYEEEE. CDR3 length equals 16 residues. CDR3 sequence reads: CASRLTGGAATGELFF. The CDR3 bases are TGTGCCAGCAGACTCACAGGGGGCGCGGCCACCGGGGAGCTGTTTTTT.

The rearrangement uses TRBV7-6 and TRBJ1-5; 7 bases fit TRBD1. CDR3 size: 15 residues. Germline V gives CDR1 SGHVS, CDR2 FNYEAQ. V was clipped by 2 bases and J by 2 bases; unmatched bases: 3. In DNA, the CDR3 is TGTGCCAGCAGCTTAAGCAGGGGGGGCAATCAGCCCCAGCATTTT. The encoded protein is CASSLSRGGNQPQHF.

This clone was seen a few times. The CDR3 DNA sequence: TGTGCCAGCAGGCCCGGGACTAGGAACACCGGGGAGCTGTTTTTT. Its protein product is CASRPGTRNTGELFF. The V and J genes are TRBV28 and TRBJ2-2; TRBD2 matches 8 bases. After removal of 6 bases from V and 1 base from J, the junction contained 4 bases not matched to a gene. Germline-derived CDR1 and CDR2 are MDHEN and SYDVKM. This CDR3 is built from 15 residues.

V and J are TRBV5-1 and TRBJ2-1, with 7 bases that match TRBD1. This CDR3 contains 15 residues. The J segment lost 7 bases and the V segment lost 0 bases, leaving 7 bases of the junction unmatched. The germline CDR1 and CDR2 sequences are SGHRS and YFSETQ. CDR3 bases: TGCGCCAGCAGCTTGGCTCGTAACAGGGGAAATGAGCAGTTCTTC. Its translation: CASSLARNRGNEQFF.

This sequence joins TRBV10-3 and TRBJ1-6, with D possibly TRBD1 on 5 matching bases. The CDR3 contains 14 residues. Trimming took off 11 bases at V and 9 bases at J, with 20 bases between the two ends. The germline gives CDR1 ENHRY, CDR2 SYGVKD. CDR3 amino acids: CASTSGAVSSPLHF. Here the CDR3 DNA reads TGTGCCTCGACCAGTGGGGCTGTGAGTTCACCCCTCCACTTT.

V usage is TRBV27 and J usage is TRBJ2-7; D may be TRBD2 (6 bases). This CDR3 has 14 residues. With 2 bases removed from V and 3 bases from J, the gap between germline ends came to 11 bases. Germline CDR1 and CDR2: MNHEY and SMNVEV (reference sequence). The CDR3 DNA sequence: TGTGCCAGCAGTTTAGGTCTGGGGGGCTACGAGCAGTACTTC. Amino acid sequence: CASSLGLGGYEQYF.

The rearrangement uses TRBV5-3 and TRBJ1-5; TRBD1 aligns across 8 bases. TRBV5-3 is reported as an ORF; its role is uncertain. This CDR3 comprises 22 residues. With V trimmed by 3 bases and J by 1 base, 24 bases remained unmatched. The CDR3 loop reads CARSYHESDTPQGAVSNQPQHF. Here the CDR3 DNA reads TGTGCCAGAAGCTATCATGAGAGCGATACCCCCCAGGGGGCGGTGAGCAATCAGCCCCAGCATTTT.

The chain joins TRBV19 to TRBJ2-5; 7 bases agree with TRBD1. The J call is doubtful: the DNA matches TRBJ2-7 better. CDR3 length: 13 residues. CDR1 and CDR2 from the germline V gene are LNHDA and SQIVND (reference sequence). CDR3 region: CASSDRNSYEQYF. CDR3 sequence (DNA): TGTGCCAGTTCGGACAGGAACTCCTACGAGCAGTACTTC.

This chain links TRBV7-2 with TRBJ2-2; the match to TRBD2 covers 10 bases. The CDR3 is 19 residues long. From germline, CDR1 is SGHTA and CDR2 FQGNSA. The J segment lost 3 bases and the V segment lost 1 base, leaving 11 bases of the junction unmatched. CDR3 coding DNA: TGTGCCAGCAGCTTAGGACTTAGCGGGGGGCCCGTTGACACCGGGGAGCTGTTTTTT. Its translation: CASSLGLSGGPVDTGELFF.

V and J are TRBV4-2 and TRBJ2-5; 8 nucleotides agree with TRBD2. This CDR3 region has 14 residues. Germline CDR1 is LGHNA and CDR2 is YNFKEQ. V was clipped by 4 bases and J by 5 bases; unmatched bases: 6. The CDR3 protein is CASSLSAGVETQYF. The CDR3 DNA is TGTGCCAGCAGCCTATCAGCGGGAGTCGAGACCCAGTACTTC.

The chain joins TRBV28 to TRBJ1-4; D is possibly TRBD1 (5 bases). Germline CDR1 is MDHEN and CDR2 is SYDVKM. Trimming took off 10 bases at V and 8 bases at J, with 20 bases between the two ends. This CDR3 region has 14 residues. The CDR3 sequence: CATNPSGVGEKLFF. The CDR3 coding sequence is TGTGCCACAAACCCCTCGGGGGTTGGAGAAAAACTGTTTTTT.

The chain joins TRBV5-1 to TRBJ1-2, with D possibly being TRBD1 (5 bases). Germline CDR1 is SGHRS and CDR2 is YFSETQ. The CDR3 extends over 14 amino acids. The germline V and J ends were trimmed by 4 bases and 2 bases, with 12 bases remaining between them. CDR3 loop: CASSPPGQNYGYTF. The CDR3 bases are TGCGCCAGCAGCCCTCCAGGGCAAAACTATGGCTACACCTTC.